The next 16 T cell receptor beta chains were all read from a single sample in a study of regulatory T cells in long-lasting Graves disease. Described time point: persistent/refractory GD, antithyroid drugs over 5 years with positive TRAb. TCR sequences were obtained from RNA taken from PBMCs. For TCR beta, libraries came from iRepertoire HTBI primers and Arm-PCR of CDR3 regions. TCRdb itself ran the multiplex PCR reads through MiXCR, one entry per CDR3 protein. The table has more than 350,000 distinct CDR3 sequences, around 23% seen once. Source: peripheral blood mononuclear cells (PBMCs), taken when the disease was refractory, from a patient treated with antithyroid drugs. Receptor source: a female donor with Graves disease.

J is TRBJ2-7 and V is TRBV4-1; D is possibly TRBD2 (6 bases). Trimming took 0 bases from V and 2 from J, leaving 14 bases between them. The CDR3 is 16 amino acids. Germline CDR1 is MGHRA and CDR2 is YSYEKL. The CDR3 sequence is CASSQEWAGKTYEQYF. CDR3 nucleotides: TGCGCCAGCAGCCAAGAGTGGGCGGGAAAAACCTACGAGCAGTACTTC.

The gene calls are TRBV5-6 and TRBJ1-2; TRBD1 aligns across 12 bases. The CDR3 is 15 amino acids. Germline V gene data show CDR1 as SGHDT and CDR2 as YYEEEE. J was trimmed by 8 bases and V by 5 bases; bases with no gene match: 10. CDR3 loop: CASRPLGQGAGGYTF. Written as DNA, the CDR3 is TGTGCCAGCAGACCTCTGGGACAGGGGGCAGGAGGCTACACCTTC. Based on the CDR3 plus reference TRBV5-6 and TRBJ1-2, the full variable domain is DAGVTQSPTHLIKTRGQQVTLRCSPKSGHDTVSWYQQALGQGPQFIFQYYEEEERQRGNFPDRFSGHQFPNYSSELNVNALLLGDSALYLCASRPLGQGAGGYTFGSGTRLTVV.

This clonotype appeared many times. The rearrangement uses TRBV28 and TRBJ1-5; TRBD1 is a possible D gene (5 bases). The CDR3 contains 16 residues. CDR1 and CDR2 (germline): MDHEN, SYDVKM. V lost 2 bases to trimming and J lost 4 bases, with 15 bases between them. CDR3 in amino acids: CASSLVGTLGNQPQHF. The CDR3 nucleotides read TGTGCCAGCAGTTTAGTCGGGACCCTGGGGAATCAGCCCCAGCATTTT.

V usage is TRBV7-9 and J usage is TRBJ2-7; 13 bases match TRBD2. J gave up 5 bases and V 5 bases, and 6 bases lay outside the gene matches. This CDR3 comprises 15 residues. CDR1 SEHNR and CDR2 FQNEAQ come from the germline V gene (reference sequence). CDR3 coding DNA: TGTGCCAGCAGCCCTGGACTAGCGGGAGACCACGAGCAGTACTTC. Translated: CASSPGLAGDHEQYF. The complete variable domain, with remaining parts taken from reference TRBV7-9 and TRBJ2-7, reads DTGVSQNPRHKITKRGQNVTFRCDPISEHNRLYWYRQTLGQGPEFLTYFQNEAQLEKSRLLSDRFSAERPKGSFSTLEIQRTEQGDSAMYLCASSPGLAGDHEQYFGPGTRLTVT.

This clonotype was detected only a few times. The gene calls are TRBV10-3 and TRBJ2-5, with 7 nucleotides matching TRBD2. The length of the CDR3 is 18 residues. V lost 0 bases and J lost 1; bases outside the gene matches: 11. From germline, CDR1 is ENHRY and CDR2 SYGVKD. The CDR3 sequence is CAISESGREGIRQETQYF. In DNA form, the CDR3 reads TGTGCCATCAGTGAGTCAGGCAGGGAGGGAATTCGCCAAGAGACCCAGTACTTC.

This clonotype turned up a few times. CDR3 region: CASSGTSDTQYF. CDR3 nucleotides: TGCGCCAGCAGCGGGACGTCAGATACGCAGTATTTT. V usage is TRBV5-1 and J usage is TRBJ2-3; either TRBD1 or TRBD2 may supply D (5 bases each). CDR1 is SGHRS, CDR2 YFSETQ, per germline. There are 12 residues in the CDR3. Trimming pared 4 bases from V and 4 bases from J, leaving 7 bases between.

This chain uses TRBV20-1 with TRBJ2-5; D gene unclear. The V gene lost 3 bases and the J gene lost 5 bases, with 13 bases spanning the gap. The CDR3 spans 13 residues. Germline V gene sequence: CDR1 DFQATT, CDR2 SNEGSKA (reference sequence). CDR3 nucleotide sequence: TGCAGTGCTAGCTCTCAGCTCCTGGAGACCCAGTACTTC. Protein: CSASSQLLETQYF.

This clonotype appeared many times. This chain connects TRBV11-2 to TRBJ2-7; maybe TRBD1 (6 bases). V was clipped by 4 bases and J by 2 bases, with 12 bases between them. The CDR3 totals 14 residues. Per the germline V gene, CDR1 is SGHAT and CDR2 is FQNNGV. CDR3 protein: CASSSDGTTYEQYF. CDR3 in DNA: TGTGCCAGCAGCTCCGACGGGACAACCTACGAGCAGTACTTC.

This clonotype appeared many times. The chain links TRBV20-1 to TRBJ2-7; D not resolved. V dropped 0 bases and J dropped 3 bases, with 12 bases sitting between them. Germline-derived CDR1 and CDR2 are DFQATT and SNEGSKA (reference sequence). The CDR3 is made up of 14 amino acids. CDR3 bases: TGCAGTGCTAGAGATTTTGACGGCAGCTACGAGCAGTACTTC. It encodes CSARDFDGSYEQYF.

V usage is TRBV5-1 and J usage is TRBJ1-4; D is perhaps TRBD1 (6 bases). V was trimmed by 2 bases and J by 8 bases, leaving 13 bases between them. The CDR3 sequence is 14 residues long. The V gene's germline CDR1 is SGHRS and CDR2 YFSETQ. The CDR3 region is CASSLQGLNEKLFF. The CDR3 nucleotides are TGCGCCAGCAGCTTACAGGGTCTTAACGAAAAACTGTTTTTT.

CDR3 sequence reads: CASSLVGGQNQPQHF. CDR3 nucleotides: TGCGCCAGCAGCTTGGTAGGGGGACAGAATCAGCCCCAGCATTTT. This chain connects TRBV5-1 to TRBJ1-5; 7 positions match TRBD1. The CDR3 is 15 residues long. Germline CDR1 SGHRS, CDR2 YFSETQ. V trimming: 0 bases; J trimming: 4 bases; junction bases outside the gene matches: 4.

This clonotype was picked up a small number of times. The chain carries TRBV5-1 and TRBJ1-5, with TRBD1 matching over 7 bases. Germline V gene sequence: CDR1 SGHRS, CDR2 YFSETQ. V trimming: 0 bases; J trimming: 7 bases; junction bases outside the gene matches: 7. The CDR3 sequence is 15 residues long. The CDR3 here is CASSLGSGGSQPQHF. The DNA for the CDR3 is TGCGCCAGCAGCTTGGGATCAGGGGGTAGCCAGCCCCAGCATTTT.

At least ten counts were recorded for this clonotype. The chain couples TRBV7-2 to TRBJ2-7; D is possibly TRBD1 (7 bases). V was clipped by 2 bases and J by 3 bases, with 14 bases between them. The CDR3 runs to 15 residues. Germline CDR1 is SGHTA and CDR2 is FQGNSA. CDR3 nucleotides: TGTGCCAGCAGCTTATCATGGCAGGGGGGCTACGAGCAGTACTTC. This sequence encodes CASSLSWQGGYEQYF.

The V call is TRBV5-1, the J call TRBJ2-7; 7 bases line up with TRBD1. CDR1 and CDR2 from the germline V gene are SGHRS and YFSETQ. Unmatched junction bases numbered 5, after V lost 3 bases and J lost 2 bases. The CDR3 length is 14 residues. The CDR3 DNA reads TGCGCCAGCAGCTCAGCCGGGACAGCCTACGAGCAGTACTTC. Translating it yields CASSSAGTAYEQYF.

The V gene is TRBV10-3, the J gene TRBJ1-2, with D possibly matching TRBD1 (5 bases). The germline V and J ends were trimmed by 10 bases and 5 bases, with 20 bases remaining between them. CDR1 and CDR2 from the germline V gene are ENHRY and SYGVKD. The CDR3 runs to 14 residues. This chain's CDR3 is CASGKDGREYGYTF. The CDR3 bases are TGTGCCAGCGGGAAAGATGGCAGGGAGTATGGCTACACCTTC.

This clonotype was seen repeatedly, ten times or more. This rearrangement joins TRBV2 to TRBJ1-6; 8 bases fit TRBD1. The CDR3 has 12 residues. Germline assignment: CDR1 SNHLY and CDR2 FYNNEI. V gave up 6 bases and J gave up 9 bases; unmatched junction bases: 1. The CDR3 loop reads CASSGTGSPLHF. The DNA of the CDR3 is TGTGCCAGCAGCGGGACAGGTTCACCCCTCCACTTT. The entire variable domain, with the rest obtained from reference TRBV2 and TRBJ1-6, is as follows: EPEVTQTPSHQVTQMGQEVILRCVPISNHLYFYWYRQILGQKVEFLVSFYNNEISEKSEIFDDQFSVERPDGSNFTLKIRSTKLEDSAMYFCASSGTGSPLHFGNGTRLTVT.